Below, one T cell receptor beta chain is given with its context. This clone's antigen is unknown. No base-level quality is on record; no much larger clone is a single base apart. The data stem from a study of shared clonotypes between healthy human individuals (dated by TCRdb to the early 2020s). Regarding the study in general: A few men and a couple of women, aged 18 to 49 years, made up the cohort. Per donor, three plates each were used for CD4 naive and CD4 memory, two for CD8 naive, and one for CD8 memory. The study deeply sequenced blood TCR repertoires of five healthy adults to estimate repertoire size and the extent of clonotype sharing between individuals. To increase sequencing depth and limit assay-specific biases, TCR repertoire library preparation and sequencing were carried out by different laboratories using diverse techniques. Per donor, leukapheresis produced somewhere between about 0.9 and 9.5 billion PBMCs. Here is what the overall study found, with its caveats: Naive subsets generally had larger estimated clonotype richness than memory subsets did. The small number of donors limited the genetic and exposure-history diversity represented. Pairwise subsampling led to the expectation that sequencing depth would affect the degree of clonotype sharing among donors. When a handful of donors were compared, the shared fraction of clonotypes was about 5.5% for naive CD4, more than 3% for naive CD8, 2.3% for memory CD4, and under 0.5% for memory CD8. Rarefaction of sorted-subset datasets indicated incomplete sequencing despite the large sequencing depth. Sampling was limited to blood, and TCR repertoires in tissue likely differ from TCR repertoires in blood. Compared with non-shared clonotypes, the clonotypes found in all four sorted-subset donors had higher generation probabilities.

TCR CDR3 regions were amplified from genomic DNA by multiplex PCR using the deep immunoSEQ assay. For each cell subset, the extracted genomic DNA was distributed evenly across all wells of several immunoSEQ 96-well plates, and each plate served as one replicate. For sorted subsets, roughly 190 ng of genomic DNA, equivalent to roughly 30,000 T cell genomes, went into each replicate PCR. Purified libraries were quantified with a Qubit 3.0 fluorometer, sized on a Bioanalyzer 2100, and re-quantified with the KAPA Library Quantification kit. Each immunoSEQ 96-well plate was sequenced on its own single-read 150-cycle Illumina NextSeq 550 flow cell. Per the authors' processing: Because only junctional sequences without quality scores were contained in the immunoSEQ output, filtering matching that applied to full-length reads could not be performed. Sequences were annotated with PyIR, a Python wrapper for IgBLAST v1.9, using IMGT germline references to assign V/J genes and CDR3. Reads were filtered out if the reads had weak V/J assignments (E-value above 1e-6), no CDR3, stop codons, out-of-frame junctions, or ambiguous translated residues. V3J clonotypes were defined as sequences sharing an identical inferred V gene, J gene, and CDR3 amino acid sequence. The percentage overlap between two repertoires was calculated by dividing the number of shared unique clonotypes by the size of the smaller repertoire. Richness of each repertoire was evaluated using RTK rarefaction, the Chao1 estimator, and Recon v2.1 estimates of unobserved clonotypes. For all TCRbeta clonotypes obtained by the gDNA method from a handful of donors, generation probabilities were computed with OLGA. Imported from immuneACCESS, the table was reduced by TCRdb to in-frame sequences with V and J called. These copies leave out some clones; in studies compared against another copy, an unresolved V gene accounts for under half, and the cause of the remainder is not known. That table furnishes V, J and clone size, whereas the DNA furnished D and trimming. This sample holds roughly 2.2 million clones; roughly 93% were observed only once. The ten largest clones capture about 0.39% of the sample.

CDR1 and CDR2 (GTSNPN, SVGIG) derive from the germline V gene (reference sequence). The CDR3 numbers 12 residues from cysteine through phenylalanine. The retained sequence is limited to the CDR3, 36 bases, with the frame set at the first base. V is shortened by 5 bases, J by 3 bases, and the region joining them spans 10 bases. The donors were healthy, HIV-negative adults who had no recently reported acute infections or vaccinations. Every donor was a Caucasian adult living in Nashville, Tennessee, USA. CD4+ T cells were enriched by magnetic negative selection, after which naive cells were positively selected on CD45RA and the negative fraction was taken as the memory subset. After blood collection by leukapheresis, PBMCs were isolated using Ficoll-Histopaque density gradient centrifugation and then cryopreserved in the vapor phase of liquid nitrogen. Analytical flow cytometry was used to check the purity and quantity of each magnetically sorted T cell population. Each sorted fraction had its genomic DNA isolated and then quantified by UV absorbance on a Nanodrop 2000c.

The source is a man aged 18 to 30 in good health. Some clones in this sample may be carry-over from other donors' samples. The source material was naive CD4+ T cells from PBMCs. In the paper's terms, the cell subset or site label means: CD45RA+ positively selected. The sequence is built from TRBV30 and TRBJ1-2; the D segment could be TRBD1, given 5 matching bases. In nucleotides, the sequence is TGTGCCTGGGCCTTAGGGGACTATGGCTACACCTTC. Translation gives CAWALGDYGYTF.